This TCR beta chain was documented in a study of OX40 agonist ivuxolimab in advanced cancers. The CDR3 loop spans 13 amino acids. From germline, CDR1 is SNHLY and CDR2 FYNNEI. Trimming removed 6 bases from V and 6 bases from J; junction bases left unmatched: 6. Only in-frame clones appear in the TCRdb table, and some are missing; sequencing was by immunoSEQ multiplex PCR. Here the sample spans roughly 120,000 clones, roughly 90% being singletons. This clone was seen only a few times. Specimen: CD4+ or CD8+ T cells sorted from blood, collected in a trial of the OX40 agonist ivuxolimab. The clonotype comes from an adult with an advanced solid tumor such as melanoma, head and neck, liver or kidney cancer. This chain uses TRBV2 with TRBJ1-2; 8 bases are a match to TRBD1. Written as DNA, the CDR3 is TGTGCCAGCAGCTACGGACAGGGCAATGGCTACACCTTC. This sequence encodes CASSYGQGNGYTF.